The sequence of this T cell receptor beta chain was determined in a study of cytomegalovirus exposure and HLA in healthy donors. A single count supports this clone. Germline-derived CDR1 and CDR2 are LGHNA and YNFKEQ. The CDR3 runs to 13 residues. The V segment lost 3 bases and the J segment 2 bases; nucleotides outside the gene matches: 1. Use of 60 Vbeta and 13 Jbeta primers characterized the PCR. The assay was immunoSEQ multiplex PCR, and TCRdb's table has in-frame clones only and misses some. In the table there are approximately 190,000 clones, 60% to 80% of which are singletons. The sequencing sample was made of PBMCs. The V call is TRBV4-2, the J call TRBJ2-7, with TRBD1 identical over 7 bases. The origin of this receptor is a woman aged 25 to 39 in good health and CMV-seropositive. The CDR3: CASSQGQTYEQYF. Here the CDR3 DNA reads TGTGCCAGCAGCCAGGGACAGACCTACGAGCAGTACTTC.